One sample yielded the 5 T cell receptor beta chains listed below, sequenced in a study of CD8 T cells in Susac syndrome. Reverse transcription of roughly 0.45 to 1 ug RNA was performed with random hexamers. TCRdb re-analysed the immunoSEQ multiplex PCR reads in MiXCR, keeping a single row per CDR3 protein. The profile shows 150,000 to 200,000 distinct CDR3 sequences, 85% to 95% of them singletons. Sample: CD8+ T cells from PBMCs. These receptors all come from a human donor with multiple sclerosis.

The chain couples TRBV29-1 to TRBJ2-6; TRBD1 is a possible D gene (6 bases). V lost 6 bases and J 2 bases, leaving 14 bases between the germline ends. Germline CDR1 SQVTM, CDR2 ANQGSEA. There are 15 residues in the CDR3. CDR3 in amino acids: CSVDTGQTGANVLTF. DNA of the CDR3: TGCAGCGTAGACACCGGACAGACTGGGGCCAACGTCCTGACTTTC.

This clonotype was found once. The rearrangement links TRBV20-1 to TRBJ2-1, with no clear D. The CDR3 consists of 18 residues. Germline-derived CDR1 and CDR2 are DFQATT and SNEGSKA (reference sequence). The ends were cut back, 1 base at V and 2 bases at J, with 21 bases in the middle. The CDR3: CSARASVSPKFPYNEQFF. The CDR3 nucleotides are TGCAGTGCTAGAGCTTCGGTGTCACCTAAATTCCCCTACAATGAGCAGTTCTTC.

In this sample, this clonotype turned up a few times. The V call is TRBV6-1, the J call TRBJ2-7; no reliable D call. The V and J ends lost 6 bases and 0 bases respectively, with 9 bases between them. CDR3 length: 13 residues. Germline CDR1 and CDR2: MNHNS and SASEGT. The CDR3 here is CASRLLSSYEQYF. In nucleotides, the CDR3 is TGTGCCAGCAGGCTACTGAGCTCCTACGAGCAGTACTTC.

The J gene is TRBJ1-2, the V gene TRBV29-1, with D hard to call. The ends were cut back, 2 bases at V and 4 bases at J, with 11 bases in the middle. From germline, CDR1 is SQVTM and CDR2 ANQGSEA. The CDR3 contains 13 residues. The CDR3 DNA reads as TGCAGCGTTGAAATCGAGCGCGGCTATGGCTACACCTTC. Amino acid sequence: CSVEIERGYGYTF.

The chain is built from TRBV12-3 or TRBV12-4 and TRBJ2-1; tentative D call: TRBD1 (6 bases). V shed 3 bases and J shed 2 bases, with 11 bases lying between them. The CDR3 has 15 amino acids. The CDR3 protein is CASSFGRGTYNEQFF. CDR3 nucleotides: TGTGCCAGCAGTTTTGGCAGGGGCACCTACAATGAGCAGTTCTTC.